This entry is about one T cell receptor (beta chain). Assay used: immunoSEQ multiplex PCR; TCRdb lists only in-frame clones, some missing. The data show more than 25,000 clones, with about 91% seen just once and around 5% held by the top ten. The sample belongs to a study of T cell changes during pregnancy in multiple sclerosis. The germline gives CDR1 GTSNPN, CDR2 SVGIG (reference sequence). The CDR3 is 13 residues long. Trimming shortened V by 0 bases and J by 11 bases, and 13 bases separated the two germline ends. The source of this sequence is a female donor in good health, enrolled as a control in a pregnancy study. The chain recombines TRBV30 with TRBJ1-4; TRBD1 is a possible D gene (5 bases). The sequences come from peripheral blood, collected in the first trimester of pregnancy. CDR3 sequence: CAWSVLTKGKLFF. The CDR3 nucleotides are TGTGCCTGGAGTGTCCTGACGAAGGGGAAACTGTTTTTT.